This TCR beta chain comes out of a study of memory CD4+ T cells and cytomegalovirus serostatus (dated by TCRdb to the late 2010s). Background for the entire study: A total of around 35 healthy Belgian adults, of whom 9 were CMV seropositive and about 25 were CMV seronegative, were included in the cohort. CD4+ memory TCRbeta repertoires of a Belgian cohort with known cytomegalovirus serostatus were sequenced in order to replicate a published TCR-based CMV serostatus classifier.

A note on this clone: The target of this receptor is not known. The sample holds no much larger clone one base away, and base qualities are not on file.

Single viable CD3+CD4+CD8-CD45RO+ cells were sorted as memory CD4+ T cells on a FACSAria II. To determine CMV serostatus, a Roche Elecsys assay was used that detects serum IgG against CMV pp150, pp28, p38 and p52. Once the samples were thawed, total CD4+ T cells were enriched through positive selection using CD4 magnetic microbeads. The samples came from a different study that was designed specifically to examine the CD4+ T cell memory repertoire. Following standard operating procedures, peripheral blood mononuclear cells were isolated and cryopreserved, while serum was kept at -80 degrees C. The staining used CD3-PerCP (BW264/56), CD4-APC (RPA-T4), CD45RO-PE (UCHT1) and CD8-Pacific Orange (3B5) antibodies, and Sytox blue was used to exclude non-viable cells. Genomic DNA was extracted from sorted cells with the Quick-DNA Microprep Kit. Amplification of TCRbeta DNA was done with the immunoSEQ hsTCRbeta kit, following the protocol from the manufacturer. TCRbeta libraries were sequenced on an Illumina MiSeq instrument. The study's own analysis went as follows. Removing out-of-frame sequences left a few million distinct TCRbeta sequences, an average of approximately 65,000 per individual. Each individual was scored using the number of 150 to 200 previously reported CMV-associated TCRbeta sequences that the individual carried and the total number of productive distinct TCRbeta sequences. A beta-binomial model was reimplemented in Python, and scikit-learn random forests with default parameters were trained on US cohort data. Classifier performance on the Belgian cohort was summarized as median AUC with percentile confidence intervals calculated over 10,000 bootstrap iterations. TCRdb took this table from immuneACCESS and kept in-frame rearrangements with V and J called. Such tables lack part of the clones; where checked against another copy, unresolved V genes explain under half of the gap, and the rest is unexplained. V, J and clone size are those of that table, while D and trimming were read from the DNA. The sample yields 45,000 to 60,000 clones; around four fifths were counted once. The ten largest make up just under 2% of the sample.

Study-wide conclusions, independent of this receptor: Unlike the original study, which covered naive and memory CD4+ and CD8+ populations, the Belgian study sequenced only CD4+CD45RO+ memory cells. On the Belgian cohort, the classifier built on the original framework reached a median bootstrapped AUC of around 0.96, with a 95% CI of 0.76-1.00. Among the roughly 160 previously reported CMV-associated TCRbeta sequences, approximately 67 showed up in the CD4+ memory repertoires, with each one found in between one and five individuals. CMV serostatus prediction reached a median bootstrapped AUC of about 0.95 with the original framework and 0.91 with a US-trained random forest. The results were interpreted as suggesting that the CMV-associated TCR signature is mostly present in the CD4+ memory repertoire.

Sample: memory CD4+ T cells from blood. This clonotype originated in an adult in good health and CMV-seropositive.

This receptor carries the CDR3 CASSVASQETQYF. The nucleotide sequence is given as TGTGCCAGCAGCGTAGCATCCCAAGAGACCCAGTACTTC. The chain is encoded by TRBV9 joined to TRBJ2-5, with no confidently assigned D gene. From cysteine to phenylalanine, the CDR3 is 13 amino acids long. This entry keeps only the CDR3 DNA: 39 bases, framed from base 1. V drops 0 bases and J drops 1 base, leaving 4 bases in between. CDR1 is given as SGDLS and CDR2 as YYNGEE, both from the germline V gene. When the CDR3 is completed using the reference TRBV9 and TRBJ2-5 genes on either side, the full variable domain is DSGVTQTPKHLITATGQRVTLRCSPRSGDLSVYWYQQSLDQGLQFLIQYYNGEERAKGNILERFSAQQFPDLHSELNLSSLELGDSALYFCASSVASQETQYFGPGTRLLVL.